This entry concerns a single T cell receptor (beta chain). The entry originates in a study of blood T cells in healthy people across ages. A J-beta primer mix and a sample-barcoded 5' primer were used in a second PCR of roughly 6 to 12 cycles. Each CDR3 protein gets one entry after TCRdb re-called the 5' RACE reads with MiXCR. The data contain about 1.6 million distinct CDR3 sequences, around 36% of them singletons. The origin of this receptor is a woman aged 25 to 39 in good health. The sequenced material came from blood.

In nucleotides, the CDR3 is TGCGCCAGCAGCCAGACCTCCGGGACTAGCGGGGAAAATGAGCAGTTCTTC. Translated, it gives CASSQTSGTSGENEQFF. V and J are TRBV4-1 and TRBJ2-1; 13 bases match TRBD2. This CDR3 spans 17 amino acids. Losses at the gene ends were 3 bases for V and 7 bases for J; bases not matched to a gene: 9. CDR1 and CDR2 from the germline V gene are MGHRA and YSYEKL.